This T cell receptor beta chain was recovered during a study of blood T cell repertoires in COVID-19. Study as a whole: The samples span acute and convalescent COVID-19 from the United States, Italy and Spain. T cells, B-cell-depleted T cells, or PBMCs supplied cDNA or gDNA.

Original processing notes: Researchers report that nucleated cell counts were estimated from reference gene primer amplification. Profiled with immunoSEQ multiplex PCR; TCRdb holds only in-frame clones, not every one. V, J and clone size reflect that table, while D and trimming were determined from the DNA. The sample consists of almost 300,000 clones, more than 85% of them appearing once. The CDR3 runs to 16 residues. Germline CDR1 is LNHDA and CDR2 is SQIVND (reference sequence). The J segment lost 4 bases and the V segment lost 6 bases, leaving 13 bases of the junction unmatched. The V gene is TRBV19, the J gene TRBJ1-2; 8 positions match TRBD1. Sequenced material: peripheral blood. The sequence was collected from a man between 70 and 80 years old with acute or convalescent COVID-19. The CDR3 region is CASSLALDRVGYGYTF. The CDR3 DNA reads TGTGCCAGTAGCCTAGCGTTGGACAGGGTCGGCTATGGCTACACCTTC.